This TCR beta chain came from a study of T cell repertoires in cytomegalovirus infection. On the study more broadly: Matching HLA type and CMV infection were both indicated by public TCR beta signatures.

This clonotype was seen a handful of times. The V gene's germline CDR1 is MNHEY and CDR2 SVGEGT. The CDR3 is 14 amino acids. J was trimmed by 10 bases and V by 2 bases; bases with no gene match: 2. TCRdb reprocessed the reads with MiXCR, giving one entry per CDR3 protein. The sample includes 150,000 to 200,000 distinct CDR3 sequences, about 28% of them seen just once. This sequence was found in a human donor in good health (CMV status not recorded). Some clones in this sample may be carry-over from other donors' samples. The sample comprised PBMCs. V usage is TRBV6-2 or TRBV6-3 and J usage is TRBJ1-6; TRBD1 matches at 10 bases. This chain's CDR3 is CASSYGQGGSPLHF. The CDR3 DNA is TGTGCCAGCAGTTACGGACAGGGGGGATCACCCCTCCACTTT.